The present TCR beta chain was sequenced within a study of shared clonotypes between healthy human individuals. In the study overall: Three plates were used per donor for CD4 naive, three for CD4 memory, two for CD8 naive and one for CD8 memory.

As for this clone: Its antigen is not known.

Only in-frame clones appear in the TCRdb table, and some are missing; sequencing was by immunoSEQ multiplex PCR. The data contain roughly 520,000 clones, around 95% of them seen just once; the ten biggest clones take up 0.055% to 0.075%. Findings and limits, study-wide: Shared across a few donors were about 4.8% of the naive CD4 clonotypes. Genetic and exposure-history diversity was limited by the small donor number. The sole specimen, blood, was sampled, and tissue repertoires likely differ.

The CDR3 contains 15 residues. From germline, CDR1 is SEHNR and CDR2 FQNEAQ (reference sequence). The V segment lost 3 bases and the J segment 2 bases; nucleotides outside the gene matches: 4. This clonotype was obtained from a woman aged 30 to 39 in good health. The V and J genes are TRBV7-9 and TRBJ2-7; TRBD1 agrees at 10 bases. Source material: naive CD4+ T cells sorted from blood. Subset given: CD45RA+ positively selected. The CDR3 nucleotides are TGTGCCAGCAGCTTTGGGACAGGGGCAACCTACGAGCAGTACTTC. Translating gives CASSFGTGATYEQYF.